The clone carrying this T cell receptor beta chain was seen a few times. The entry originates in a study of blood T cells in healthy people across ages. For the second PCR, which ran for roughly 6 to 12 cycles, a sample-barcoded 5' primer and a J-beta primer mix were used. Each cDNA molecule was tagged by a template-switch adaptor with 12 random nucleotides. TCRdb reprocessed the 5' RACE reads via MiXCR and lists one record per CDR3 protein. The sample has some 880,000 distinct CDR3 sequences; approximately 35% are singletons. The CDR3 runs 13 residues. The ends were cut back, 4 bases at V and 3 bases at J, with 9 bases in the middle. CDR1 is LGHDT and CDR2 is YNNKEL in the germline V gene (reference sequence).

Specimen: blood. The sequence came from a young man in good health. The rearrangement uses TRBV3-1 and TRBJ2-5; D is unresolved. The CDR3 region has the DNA TGTGCCAGCAGCCGGTCCCATAAAGAGACCCAGTACTTC. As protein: CASSRSHKETQYF.